The rows below give T cell receptor beta chains drawn from one sample of a study of blood T cell repertoires in COVID-19. The assay was immunoSEQ multiplex PCR, and TCRdb's table has in-frame clones only and misses some. The repertoire holds 150,000 or so clones, with roughly four fifths as singletons. Sequencing input: peripheral blood. Receptors originate from a woman aged 60 to 75 with COVID-19, enrolled during active disease. Each CDR3 is given with its conserved first and last residue. D genes are given only for firm matches. The size of a clone is reported for some rows only, either as once, few or many, or as a class for expanded clones.

j_gene,v_gene,d_gene,abundance,CDR3aa,CDR3nt
TRBJ2-2,TRBV25-1,-,-,CASSEIGNVAGELFF,TGTGCCAGCAGTGAAATCGGTAATGTAGCCGGGGAGCTGTTTTTT
TRBJ2-2,TRBV6-5,-,-,CASFSIRNTGELFF,TGTGCCAGCTTTAGTATTAGGAACACCGGGGAGCTGTTTTTT
TRBJ1-1,TRBV11-3,-,-,CASSYTGDTEAFF,TGTGCCAGCAGCTACACAGGAGACACTGAAGCTTTCTTT
TRBJ1-2,TRBV3-1/TRBV3-2,-,-,CASSQGGYYGYTF,TGTGCCAGCAGCCAAGGAGGGTACTATGGCTACACCTTC
TRBJ2-5,TRBV7-9,-,-,CASSTKETQYF,TGTGCCAGCAGTACTAAGGAGACCCAGTACTTC
TRBJ1-5,TRBV5-1,TRBD1,-,CASSLAGGKQPQHF,TGCGCCAGCAGCTTGGCAGGGGGGAAGCAGCCCCAGCATTTT
TRBJ1-4,TRBV2,TRBD1,-,CASRWTGTNEKLFF,TGTGCCAGCAGATGGACAGGAACTAATGAAAAACTGTTTTTT
TRBJ2-1,TRBV5-1,TRBD2,-,CASSPRAGGPNEQFF,TGCGCCAGCAGCCCTCGGGCGGGGGGCCCCAATGAGCAGTTCTTC
TRBJ2-1,TRBV15,TRBD2,-,CATSRGTGGRNEQFF,TGTGCCACCAGCAGAGGGACGGGGGGGAGAAATGAGCAGTTCTTC
TRBJ1-5,TRBV19,-,-,CASSSSQGRHQPQHF,TGTGCCAGTAGTAGTTCCCAGGGTCGCCATCAGCCCCAGCATTTT
TRBJ1-1,TRBV5-6,TRBD1,-,CASTRDRGTEAFF,TGTGCCAGCACCCGGGACAGGGGGACTGAAGCTTTCTTT
TRBJ2-5,TRBV10-3,-,-,CATQTGPQETQYF,TGTGCCACACAAACAGGGCCCCAAGAGACCCAGTACTTC
TRBJ1-6,TRBV7-8,TRBD1,-,CASSAGQGYNSPLHF,TGTGCCAGCAGCGCAGGACAGGGGTATAATTCACCCCTCCACTTT
TRBJ1-2,TRBV19,TRBD1,-,CASSIPRDRGTLNGYTF,TGTGCCAGTAGTATACCTAGGGACAGGGGCACCTTAAATGGCTACACCTTC
TRBJ2-1,TRBV27,TRBD2,once,CASSTQIGLAGGPIGYNEQFF,TGTGCCAGCAGCACTCAAATCGGGCTAGCGGGAGGGCCGATAGGTTACAATGAGCAGTTCTTC
TRBJ1-5,TRBV6-1,-,-,CASSEAQVPQPQHF,TGTGCCAGCAGTGAAGCTCAGGTCCCGCAGCCCCAGCATTTT
TRBJ1-2,TRBV28,-,-,CASNMVTDYGYTF,TGTGCCAGCAATATGGTCACGGACTATGGCTACACCTTC
TRBJ2-4,TRBV18,TRBD2,-,CASSWGLAGSGPGKNIQYF,TGTGCCAGCTCATGGGGACTAGCGGGCTCCGGGCCAGGCAAAAACATTCAGTACTTC
TRBJ2-3,TRBV11-3,TRBD2,-,CASSLGAASGRQYF,TGTGCCAGCAGCTTAGGTGCGGCTAGCGGGAGGCAGTATTTT
TRBJ1-1,TRBV7-3,-,-,CASSLMGQNTEAFF,TGTGCCAGCAGCTTAATGGGACAGAACACTGAAGCTTTCTTT